The clone carrying this TCR beta chain has only a few counts. This specimen comes from a study of human T cells and chemical hapten exposure. A single record per CDR3 protein comes from TCRdb applying MiXCR to the RACE reads. The sample has over 100,000 distinct CDR3 sequences; about a tenth are singletons. This CDR3 is built from 14 residues. The germline V gene encodes CDR1 SEHNR and CDR2 FQNEAQ (reference sequence). Trimming removed 5 bases from V and 1 base from J, with 11 bases in between. Stated time point: patch test 2, 6 weeks after DPC sensitization. The treatment is: therapeutic diphenylcyclopropenone sensitization with weekly scalp DPC.

The input for sequencing was whole blood, taken in connection with sensitization to the hapten diphenylcyclopropenone (DPC). V gene TRBV7-9 combines with J gene TRBJ2-5; D gene unclear. This TCR came from a woman in her thirties or forties with alopecia areata. Some clones in this sample may be carry-over from other donors' samples. CDR3 nucleotide sequence: TGTGCCAGCAGCGCCGACACGACCCAAGAGACCCAGTACTTC. It is translated as CASSADTTQETQYF.